A single T cell receptor beta chain is shown here with its context. The junction does not match germline at one end; this may be a read error. As handled by the study authors: Cell counts per sample came from amplifying reference gene primers. Clones were sequenced by immunoSEQ multiplex PCR, and TCRdb holds only the in-frame ones, with some missing. V, J and clone size are those of that table, while D and trimming were read from the DNA. The profile shows more than 200,000 clones, around 82% of them singletons. The sample is drawn from a study of blood T cell repertoires in COVID-19. Across the whole study: The United States, Italy and Spain provided the acute and convalescent COVID-19 samples. Sample material is recorded as cDNA or gDNA derived from T cells, B-cell-depleted T cells, or PBMCs.

The germline CDR1 and CDR2 sequences are MNHEY and SVGAGI. This CDR3 contains 15 residues. Specimen: peripheral blood. The V and J genes are TRBV6-5 and TRBJ1-1, with a tentative D call TRBD1 (6 bases). The sequence came from a woman aged 80 or over with active or convalescent COVID-19. The CDR3 loop reads CASSHSSGQNTEAFF. CDR3 sequence (DNA): TGTGCCAGCAGTCACTCCTCGGGACAGAACACTGAAGCTTTCTTT.